A selection of T cell receptor beta chains follows, all from one sample in a study of PD-1 blockade in classical Hodgkin lymphoma. Assay used: immunoSEQ multiplex PCR; TCRdb lists only in-frame clones, some missing. This sample has 66,000 or so clones; over 55% occur once, and the top ten carry about 9.1%. Specimen: peripheral blood mononuclear cells (PBMCs), collected before the second cycle of nivolumab. The receptors were sampled from a human donor with classical Hodgkin lymphoma. CDR3s include the opening cysteine and the closing phenylalanine or tryptophan. Each record gives: V gene, CDR3 protein.

TRBV2	CASSEGVYGYTF
TRBV29-1	CSVEEAVTANTGELFF
TRBV6-6	CASSSLLGQGGKLFF
TRBV10-1	CASSGSGGSEQYF
TRBV6-6	CASSYSSPSREQYF
TRBV5-5	CASSLSGAEAKLFF
TRBV28	CASSLSTGYEQYF
TRBV6-1	CASSFRQGGDTQYF
TRBV2	CASSEVIPVSGNTIYF
TRBV7-6	CASSRTGGNQPQHF
TRBV19	CASSSTGTSGWETQYF
TRBV7-8	CASSPADRGLDEQFF
TRBV28	CASSSPGDEQFF
TRBV6-1	CAIGQGTMFYEQYF
TRBV9	CASSVDSYSYGYTF
TRBV7-8	CASSTLQGPMGTEAFF
TRBV5-5	CASSLGDRGRKIYNEQFF
TRBV5-1	CASISSEGCYEQYF
TRBV5-6	CASSLARGYTDTQYF
TRBV19	CASRNLQRGGETQYF
TRBV18	CASSPVGVSYGYTF
TRBV5-1	CASSAYPGGDTEAFF
TRBV30	CAWSGWEVYYEQFF
TRBV10-3	CAVGLAGFDEQFF
TRBV19	CASSIILDRLAKNIQYF
TRBV6-1	CASRRGIGATTQYF
TRBV7-7	CASSLGLGVETQYF
TRBV12-5	CASGPGQFNQPQHF
TRBV7-3	CASSSEGWDTGELFF
TRBV7-6	CASSLGTAPGQGKGTEAFF
TRBV9	CASSVGGVEGGYTF
TRBV6-5	CASRGTLGTQYF